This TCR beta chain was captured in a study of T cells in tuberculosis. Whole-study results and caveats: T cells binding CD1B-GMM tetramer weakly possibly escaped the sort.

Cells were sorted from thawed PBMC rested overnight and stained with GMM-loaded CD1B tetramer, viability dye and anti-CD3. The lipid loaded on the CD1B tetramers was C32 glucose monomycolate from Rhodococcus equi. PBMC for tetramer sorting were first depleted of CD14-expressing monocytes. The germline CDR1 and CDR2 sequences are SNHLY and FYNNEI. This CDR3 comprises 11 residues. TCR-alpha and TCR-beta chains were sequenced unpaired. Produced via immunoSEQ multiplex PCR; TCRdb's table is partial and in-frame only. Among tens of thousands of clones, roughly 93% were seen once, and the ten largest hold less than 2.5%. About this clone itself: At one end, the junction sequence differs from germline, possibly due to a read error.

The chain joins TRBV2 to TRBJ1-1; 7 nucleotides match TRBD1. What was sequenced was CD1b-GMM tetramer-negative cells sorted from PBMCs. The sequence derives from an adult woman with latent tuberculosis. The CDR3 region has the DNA TGTGCCAGCAGGGAAGACAGGGCTGCTTTCTTT. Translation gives CASREDRAAFF.